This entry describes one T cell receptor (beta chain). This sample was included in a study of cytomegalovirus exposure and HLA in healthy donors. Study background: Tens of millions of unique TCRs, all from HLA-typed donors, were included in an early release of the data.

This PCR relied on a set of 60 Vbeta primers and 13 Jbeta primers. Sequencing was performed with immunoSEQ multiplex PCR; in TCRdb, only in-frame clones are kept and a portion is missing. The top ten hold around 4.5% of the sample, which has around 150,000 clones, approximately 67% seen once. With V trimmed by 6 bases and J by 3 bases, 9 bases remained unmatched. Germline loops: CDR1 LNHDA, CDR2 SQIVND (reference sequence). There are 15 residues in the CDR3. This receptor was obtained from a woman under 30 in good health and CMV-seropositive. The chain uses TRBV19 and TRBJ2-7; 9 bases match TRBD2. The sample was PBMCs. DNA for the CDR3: TGTGCCAGTAGGGCTACGCCTAGCGGGAACTACGAGCAGTACTTC. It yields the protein CASRATPSGNYEQYF.